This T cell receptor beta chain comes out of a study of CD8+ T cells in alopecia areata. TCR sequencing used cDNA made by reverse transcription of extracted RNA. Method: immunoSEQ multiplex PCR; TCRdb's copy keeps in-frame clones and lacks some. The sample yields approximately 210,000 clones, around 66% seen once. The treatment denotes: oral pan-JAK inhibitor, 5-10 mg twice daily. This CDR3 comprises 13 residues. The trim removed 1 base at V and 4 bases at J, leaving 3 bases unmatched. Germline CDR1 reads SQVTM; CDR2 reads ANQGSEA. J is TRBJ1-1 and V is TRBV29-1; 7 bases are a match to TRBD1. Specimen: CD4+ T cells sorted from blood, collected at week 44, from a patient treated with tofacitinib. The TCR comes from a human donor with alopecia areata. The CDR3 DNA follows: TGCAGCGTTGAAGGACAGGGATCCACTGAAGCTTTCTTT. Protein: CSVEGQGSTEAFF.